This T cell receptor (beta chain) appears in the sequencing data of a study of identical twins. Germline V gives CDR1 DFQATT, CDR2 SNEGSKA (reference sequence). Trimming at V came to 6 bases and at J to 0 bases, leaving 7 bases not matched to a gene. The CDR3 runs to 15 residues. On this clonotype: The antigen is unknown.

The study's findings and limits: Twin-shared out-of-frame alpha sequences showed excess low generation probability. A lower insertion count was a feature of abundant cord blood beta clonotypes, with no such feature in memory repertoires.

cDNA molecules carried unique molecular identifiers, and template switching added a universal primer site. TCRdb itself ran the 5' RACE reads through MiXCR, one entry per CDR3 protein. The table has 420,000 or so distinct CDR3 sequences, less than 20% seen once; the top ten hold 12%. Input material: naive T cells sorted from blood. The chain carries TRBV20-1 and TRBJ1-1; 10 bases agree with TRBD1. The receptor's source is a man between 50 and 59 years old in good health. The CDR3 protein is CSAADRGLMNTEAFF. CDR3 coding DNA: TGCAGTGCCGCCGACAGGGGGCTCATGAACACTGAAGCTTTCTTT.